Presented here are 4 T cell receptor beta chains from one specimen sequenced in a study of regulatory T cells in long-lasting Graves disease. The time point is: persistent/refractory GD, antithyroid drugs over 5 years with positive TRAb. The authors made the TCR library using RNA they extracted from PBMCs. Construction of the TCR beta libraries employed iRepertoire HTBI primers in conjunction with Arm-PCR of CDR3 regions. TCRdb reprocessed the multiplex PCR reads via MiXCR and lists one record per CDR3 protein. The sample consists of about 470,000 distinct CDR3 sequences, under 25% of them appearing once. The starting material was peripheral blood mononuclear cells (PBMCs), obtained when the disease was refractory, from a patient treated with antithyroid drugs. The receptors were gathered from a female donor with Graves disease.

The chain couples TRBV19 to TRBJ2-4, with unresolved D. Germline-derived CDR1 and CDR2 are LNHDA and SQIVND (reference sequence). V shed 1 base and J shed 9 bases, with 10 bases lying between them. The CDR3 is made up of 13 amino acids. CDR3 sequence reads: CASSIVGYSIQYF. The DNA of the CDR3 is TGTGCCAGTAGTATAGTAGGTTACAGCATTCAGTACTTC.

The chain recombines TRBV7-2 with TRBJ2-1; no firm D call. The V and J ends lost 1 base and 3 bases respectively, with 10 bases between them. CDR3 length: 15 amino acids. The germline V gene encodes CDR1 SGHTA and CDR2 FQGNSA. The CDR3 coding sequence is TGTGCCAGCAGCTTAGGCCCGTCTGACTACAATGAGCAGTTCTTC. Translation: CASSLGPSDYNEQFF.

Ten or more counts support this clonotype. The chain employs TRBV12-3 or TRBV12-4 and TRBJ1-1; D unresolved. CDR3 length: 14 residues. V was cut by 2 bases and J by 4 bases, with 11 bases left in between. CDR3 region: CASSLMGSRTEAFF. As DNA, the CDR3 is TGTGCCAGCAGTTTAATGGGTAGTCGCACTGAAGCTTTCTTT.

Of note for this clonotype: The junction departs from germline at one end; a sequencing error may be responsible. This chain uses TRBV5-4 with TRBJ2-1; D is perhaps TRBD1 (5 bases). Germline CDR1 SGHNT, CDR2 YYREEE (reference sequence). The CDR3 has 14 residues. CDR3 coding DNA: TGTGACAGCAGTCTTCAGGGCTCCTACAATGAGCAGTTCTTC. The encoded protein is CDSSLQGSYNEQFF. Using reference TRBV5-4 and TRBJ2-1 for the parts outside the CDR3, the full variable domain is ETGVTQSPTHLIKTRGQQVTLRCSSQSGHNTVSWYQQALGQGPQFIFQYYREEENGRGNFPPRFSGLQFPNYSSELNVNALELDDSALYLCDSSLQGSYNEQFFGPGTRLTVL.